The 20 T cell receptor beta chains below were found in one sample sequenced in a study of graft-versus-host responses after intestinal transplantation. The antigens for these receptors are not known. The table came from immunoSEQ multiplex PCR; TCRdb's copy has only in-frame clones and leaves some out. Of some 70,000 clones in the sample, more than 75% are singletons; the top ten hold less than 9.5%. Specimen: unstimulated CD8+ T cells sorted from spleen or lymph node cells, collected before transplant. These receptors all stem from a human donor who was the organ donor for an intestinal transplant.

The rearrangement joins TRBV19 to TRBJ1-3; no reliable D call. Trimming left V 3 bases short and J 0 bases short, with 9 bases between. Germline V CDR1 and CDR2: LNHDA, SQIVND (reference sequence). The CDR3 totals 15 residues. In DNA, the CDR3 is TGTGCCAGTAGTATGGGCGTGAGCTCTGGAAACACCATATATTTT. This sequence encodes CASSMGVSSGNTIYF.

This sequence joins TRBV2 and TRBJ1-2, with D tentatively TRBD1 (5 bases). V lost 2 bases to trimming and J lost 0 bases, with 10 bases between them. Germline CDR1 is SNHLY and CDR2 is FYNNEI. The CDR3 is 15 residues long. DNA for the CDR3: TGTGCCAGCAGTGAACGAGGGGTTACTAACTATGGCTACACCTTC. Protein sequence: CASSERGVTNYGYTF.

The CDR3 DNA sequence: TGCAGCGTCAGGACAGGCGCACACTATGGCTACACCTTC. Translation: CSVRTGAHYGYTF. The chain uses TRBV29-1 and TRBJ1-2; 7 bases line up with TRBD1. After removal of 6 bases from V and 3 bases from J, the junction contained 7 bases not matched to a gene. There are 13 residues in the CDR3. CDR1 and CDR2 from the germline V gene are SQVTM and ANQGSEA.

This clone was recorded once. This sequence joins TRBV7-6 and TRBJ1-1; D not certain. Germline CDR1 is SGHVS and CDR2 is FNYEAQ. This CDR3 region has 13 residues. The germline V and J ends were trimmed by 0 bases and 4 bases, with 6 bases remaining between them. As DNA, the CDR3 is TGTGCCAGCAGCTTAGCGTGGGGCACTGAAGCTTTCTTT. Translated: CASSLAWGTEAFF.

V usage is TRBV6-1 and J usage is TRBJ1-2; D unclear. This CDR3 comprises 16 residues. V lost 4 bases and J lost 4, with 19 bases in between. The V gene's germline CDR1 is MNHNS and CDR2 SASEGT. CDR3 in amino acids: CASSVSDSMRTYGYTF. The CDR3 DNA sequence: TGTGCCAGCAGTGTGTCGGACTCTATGCGGACCTATGGCTACACCTTC.

About this clone: Other DNA sequences of this sample code for an identical CDR3. The V call is TRBV18, the J call TRBJ2-7, with D possibly being TRBD1 (5 bases). Germline V CDR1 and CDR2: KGHSH, LQKENI. The germline V and J ends were trimmed by 6 bases and 0 bases, with 12 bases remaining between them. The CDR3 has 14 residues. CDR3 in DNA: TGTGCCAGCTCGGCCTATCAGGGCTCCTACGAGCAGTACTTC. This sequence encodes CASSAYQGSYEQYF.

The CDR3 region is CASSPSGLGSYEQYF. Here the CDR3 DNA reads TGCGCCAGCAGCCCGTCGGGACTAGGGTCCTACGAGCAGTACTTC. J is TRBJ2-7 and V is TRBV4-1; TRBD2 matches at 8 bases. The CDR3 runs to 15 residues. V shed 4 bases and J 1 base; nucleotides not matched to a gene: 6. CDR1 is MGHRA, CDR2 YSYEKL, per germline.

The chain recombines TRBV19 with TRBJ2-1; D is tentatively TRBD1 or TRBD2 (5 bases each). V lost 1 base, J lost 4 bases, and 14 bases lay in between. The CDR3 loop spans 16 amino acids. Germline V gene sequence: CDR1 LNHDA, CDR2 SQIVND (reference sequence). CDR3 sequence (DNA): TGTGCCAGTAGTATAGGTGGGGGACCGTGGTACAATGAGCAGTTCTTC. This gives the protein CASSIGGGPWYNEQFF.

The rearrangement links TRBV6-1 to TRBJ2-7; D could derive from TRBD1 or TRBD2 (5 bases each). Between the trimmed V and J ends, which lost 7 bases and 3 bases, there was a span of 13 bases. CDR3 length: 13 residues. The V gene's germline CDR1 is MNHNS and CDR2 SASEGT. The CDR3 protein is CASIGGADYEQYF. The CDR3 DNA reads as TGTGCCAGCATTGGGGGAGCCGACTACGAGCAGTACTTC.

J is TRBJ1-6 and V is TRBV15, with a possible D match to TRBD1 (5 bases). The CDR3 has 13 residues. Germline V CDR1 and CDR2: LNHNV, YYDKDF (reference sequence). Deletions cut 5 bases from V and 10 bases from J, with 12 bases between. CDR3 amino acids: CATSGRGGSPLHF. The CDR3 DNA follows: TGTGCCACCAGCGGGAGGGGAGGGTCACCCCTCCACTTT.

The chain uses TRBV5-1 and TRBJ2-7; 9 bases align to TRBD1. The ends lost 3 bases at V and 5 bases at J; junction bases unmatched: 9. This CDR3 comprises 15 residues. Germline V gene data show CDR1 as SGHRS and CDR2 as YFSETQ. The CDR3 spells CASSYTGGVKNEQYF. As DNA, the CDR3 is TGCGCCAGCAGCTACACAGGGGGCGTTAAAAACGAGCAGTACTTC.

The CDR3 here is CASSYGGLWEETQYF. CDR3 nucleotide sequence: TGTGCCAGCAGTTACGGAGGATTATGGGAAGAGACCCAGTACTTC. The chain links TRBV6-5 to TRBJ2-5, with TRBD2 as a possible D gene (5 bases). The germline CDR1 and CDR2 sequences are MNHEY and SVGAGI. This CDR3 is built from 15 residues. Trimming cost V 2 bases and J 3 bases, with 13 bases left between them.

This chain connects TRBV7-9 to TRBJ1-2; D call uncertain. CDR3 length: 15 amino acids. Germline values: CDR1 SEHNR, CDR2 FQNEAQ (reference sequence). Trimming took off 0 bases at V and 6 bases at J, with 14 bases between the two ends. The CDR3 DNA reads as TGTGCCAGCAGCTTAGCGATATTTGAAAGGGATGGCTACACCTTC. This encodes CASSLAIFERDGYTF. The full variable domain, its missing parts supplied by reference TRBV7-9 and TRBJ1-2, is DTGVSQNPRHKITKRGQNVTFRCDPISEHNRLYWYRQTLGQGPEFLTYFQNEAQLEKSRLLSDRFSAERPKGSFSTLEIQRTEQGDSAMYLCASSLAIFERDGYTFGSGTRLTVV.

This chain uses TRBV2 with TRBJ1-1; a possible D gene is TRBD1 (5 bases). The V end lost 1 base, the J end lost 3 bases, and 9 bases lay between the germline ends. CDR1 is SNHLY, CDR2 FYNNEI, per germline. This CDR3 contains 14 residues. The CDR3 loop is CASSEDGGYTEAFF. The CDR3 DNA follows: TGTGCCAGCAGTGAAGATGGGGGGTACACTGAAGCTTTCTTT.

The chain has TRBV27 and TRBJ2-3; D ambiguous. Deletions cut 10 bases from V and 0 bases from J, with 14 bases between. From germline, CDR1 is MNHEY and CDR2 SMNVEV (reference sequence). The CDR3 sequence is 14 residues long. As DNA, the CDR3 is TGTGCCACTCTAGATCCAGCTAGCACAGATACGCAGTATTTT. Translating gives CATLDPASTDTQYF.

This CDR3 is CAISESAVELFF. In DNA form, the CDR3 reads TGTGCCATCAGTGAGTCTGCTGTGGAACTGTTTTTT. The V call is TRBV10-3, the J call TRBJ1-4; no clear D. CDR3 length equals 12 residues. V lost 0 bases and J lost 12, with 8 bases in between. Germline assignment: CDR1 ENHRY and CDR2 SYGVKD.

The rearrangement uses TRBV27 and TRBJ2-7, with D perhaps given as TRBD1 or TRBD2 (5 bases each). The CDR3 length is 14 residues. Germline CDR1 and CDR2: MNHEY and SMNVEV (reference sequence). V lost 3 bases, J lost 0 bases, and 9 bases lay in between. The chain's CDR3 is CASSFSGSSYEQYF. The CDR3, as DNA: TGTGCCAGCAGTTTCTCAGGGAGCTCCTACGAGCAGTACTTC.

The chain joins TRBV29-1 to TRBJ1-2; no definite D call. The germline V gene encodes CDR1 SQVTM and CDR2 ANQGSEA. This CDR3 region has 12 residues. The ends were cut back, 4 bases at V and 1 base at J, with 7 bases in the middle. CDR3 sequence: CSVVSSNYGYTF. The CDR3 bases are TGCAGCGTTGTTTCGAGTAACTATGGCTACACCTTC. Filled out from reference TRBV29-1 and TRBJ1-2, the complete variable domain reads SAVISQKPSRDICQRGTSLTIQCQVDSQVTMMFWYRQQPGQSLTLIATANQGSEATYESGFVIDKFPISRPNLTFSTLTVSNMSPEDSSIYLCSVVSSNYGYTFGSGTRLTVV.

This clone was observed a few times. This chain uses TRBV28 with TRBJ2-2; the D gene is possibly TRBD1 (6 bases). The ends were cut back, 5 bases at V and 5 bases at J, with 15 bases in the middle. This CDR3 contains 15 residues. From germline, CDR1 is MDHEN and CDR2 SYDVKM. This chain's CDR3 is CASSRTVKVTGELFF. In nucleotides, the CDR3 is TGTGCCAGCAGTAGGACAGTTAAAGTAACCGGGGAGCTGTTTTTT.

This chain uses TRBV29-1 with TRBJ1-2, with TRBD1 matching over 9 bases. The CDR3 contains 15 residues. V lost 3 bases, J lost 5 bases, and 10 bases stayed unmatched. The germline V gene encodes CDR1 SQVTM and CDR2 ANQGSEA. The CDR3: CSVDPTGGGEYGYTF. The DNA for the CDR3 is TGCAGCGTTGATCCGACAGGGGGTGGGGAGTATGGCTACACCTTC.